This T cell receptor beta chain was identified in a study of human T cells and chemical hapten exposure. Study in general: How much TCR each sample yielded varied, mostly because pooled library volumes differed slightly.

The library tagged individual cDNA molecules with unique molecular identifiers. In the source study's methods: Samples held a median of approximately 96,000 TCRs, range roughly 23,224–700,000. A single record per CDR3 protein comes from TCRdb applying MiXCR to the RACE reads. The V and J calls were not made by the authors but by TCRdb's processing. The table has about 50,000 distinct CDR3 sequences, approximately 4.7% seen once. Trimming pared 6 bases from V and 1 base from J, leaving 13 bases between. The germline CDR1 and CDR2 sequences are LNHDA and SQIVND (reference sequence). This CDR3 is 15 amino acids long. The time point was: healthy volunteer bleed at 2 weeks. It was unfractionated whole blood from which total RNA was extracted. This clonotype was detected a few times.

Sequenced material: whole blood. The chain recombines TRBV19 with TRBJ1-5, with D maybe TRBD1 (6 bases). This TCR derives from a female donor in good health. Some clones in this sample may be carry-over from other donors' samples. The CDR3 region has the DNA TGTGCCAGTAGACCCACAGGGTTAAGCAATCAGCCCCAGCATTTT. It specifies CASRPTGLSNQPQHF. Full variable domain (outside the CDR3, taken from reference TRBV19 and TRBJ1-5): DGGITQSPKYLFRKEGQNVTLSCEQNLNHDAMYWYRQDPGQGLRLIYYSQIVNDFQKGDIAEGYSVSREKKESFPLTVTSAQKNPTAFYLCASRPTGLSNQPQHFGDGTRLSIL.